The rows below give T cell receptor beta chains drawn from one sample of a study of blood T cell repertoires in COVID-19. Clones were read by immunoSEQ multiplex PCR, and TCRdb kept only the in-frame ones, dropping some. The sample records 90,000 to 100,000 clones, around 84% being singletons. The sequenced sample consisted of peripheral blood. These receptors were collected from an older woman with acute or convalescent COVID-19. Both conserved end residues are part of each CDR3. Rows give clone size only sometimes, using once, few, many, or a class for an expanded clone.

>.|TRBV19|TRBJ2-1
CASSIGGTGGLYNEQFF
>.|TRBV19|TRBJ1-4
CASSSGQGGEKLFF
>.|TRBV5-1|TRBJ2-1
CASSIGLANEQFF
>.|TRBV7-8|TRBJ2-7
CASTRGGSYEQYF
>.|TRBV5-5|TRBJ2-1
CASSYLAGGPVVNEQFF
>.|TRBV7-2|TRBJ2-5
CASSPDTAGGKETQYF
>.|TRBV3-1/TRBV3-2|TRBJ1-1
CASSQEIGRTEAFF
>once|TRBV9|TRBJ2-2
CASSFRTGSTGELFF
>.|TRBV30|TRBJ1-2
CACLQGAPYGYTF
>.|TRBV29-1|TRBJ1-5
CSVGEWRNQPQHF
>once|TRBV29-1|TRBJ1-1
CSATGQGNTEAFF
>once|TRBV12-3/TRBV12-4|TRBJ1-5
CASSLDIRQPQHF
>.|TRBV5-1|TRBJ1-6
CASSYRDRASSPLHF
>.|TRBV30|TRBJ1-2
CAWNRDRGFYGYTF
>.|TRBV30|TRBJ1-2
CAWSPLGGSHYYGYTF